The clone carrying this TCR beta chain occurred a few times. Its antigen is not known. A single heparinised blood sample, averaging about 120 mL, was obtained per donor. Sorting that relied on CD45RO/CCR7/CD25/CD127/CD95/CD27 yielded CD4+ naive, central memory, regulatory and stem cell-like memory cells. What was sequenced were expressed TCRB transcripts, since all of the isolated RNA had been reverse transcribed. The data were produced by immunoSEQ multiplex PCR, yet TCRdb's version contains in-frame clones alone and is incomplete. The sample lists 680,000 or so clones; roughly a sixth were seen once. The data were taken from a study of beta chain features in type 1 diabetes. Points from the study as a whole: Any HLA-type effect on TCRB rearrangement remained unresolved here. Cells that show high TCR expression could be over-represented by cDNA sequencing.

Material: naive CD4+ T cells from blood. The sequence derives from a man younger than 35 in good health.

CDR3 sequence reads: CASSVKVTGTSSNEQFF. The CDR3, as DNA: TGTGCCAGCAGTGTCAAAGTAACCGGGACTAGCAGTAATGAGCAGTTCTTC. The V call is TRBV25-1, the J call TRBJ2-1; 9 nucleotides match TRBD2. The germline gives CDR1 MGHDK, CDR2 SYGVNS. Unmatched junction bases numbered 14, after V lost 4 bases and J lost 7 bases. The CDR3 consists of 17 residues.